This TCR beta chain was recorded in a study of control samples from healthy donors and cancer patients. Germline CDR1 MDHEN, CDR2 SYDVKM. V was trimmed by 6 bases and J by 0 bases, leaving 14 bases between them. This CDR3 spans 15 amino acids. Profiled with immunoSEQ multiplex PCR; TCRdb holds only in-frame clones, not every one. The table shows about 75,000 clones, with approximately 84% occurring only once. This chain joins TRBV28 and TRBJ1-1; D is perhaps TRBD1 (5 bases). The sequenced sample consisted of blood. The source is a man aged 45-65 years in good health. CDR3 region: CASRSPGPMNTEAFF. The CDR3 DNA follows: TGTGCCAGCAGGTCACCGGGACCCATGAACACTGAAGCTTTCTTT.